The 28 T cell receptor beta chains reported below all come from one sample, sequenced in a study of PD-1 blockade in classical Hodgkin lymphoma. Data came from immunoSEQ multiplex PCR; TCRdb stores just in-frame clones and leaves some out. This sample has roughly 24,000 clones, with 65% to 85% found just once. Relapse after autologous stem cell transplantation occurred in every patient, and brentuximab vedotin exposure varied. The specimen comprised peripheral blood mononuclear cells (PBMCs), sampled before the second cycle of nivolumab. Every receptor here comes from a human donor with classical Hodgkin lymphoma.

The V and J genes are TRBV4-1 and TRBJ1-5, with D perhaps matching TRBD1 (6 bases). The germline V gene encodes CDR1 MGHRA and CDR2 YSYEKL. The V end was cut by 0 bases, the J end by 6 bases, with 15 bases between. The CDR3 covers 16 residues. The CDR3 reads CASSQEGQGMGQPQHF. The CDR3 DNA reads as TGCGCCAGCAGCCAAGAAGGGCAGGGGATGGGTCAGCCCCAGCATTTT.

This chain joins TRBV4-1 and TRBJ2-1; 12 bases are shared with TRBD2. The CDR3 has 16 residues. V gave up 8 bases and J gave up 3 bases; unmatched junction bases: 8. Germline-derived CDR1 and CDR2 are MGHRA and YSYEKL. CDR3 nucleotides: TGCGCCAGCGCAACGGGACTAGCGGGCGTCTACAATGAGCAGTTCTTC. Translation: CASATGLAGVYNEQFF.

This chain links TRBV11-2 with TRBJ1-6, with 7 bases aligning to TRBD1. Germline-derived CDR1 and CDR2 are SGHAT and FQNNGV. V shed 3 bases, J shed 4 bases, and the junction held 3 bases outside the gene matches. The CDR3 is 15 residues long. The CDR3, as DNA: TGTGCCAGCAGCTTCGGGACAGTGTATAATTCACCCCTCCACTTT. Its protein product is CASSFGTVYNSPLHF.

V and J are TRBV5-5 and TRBJ2-1, with 8 positions matching TRBD1. The CDR3 spans 15 residues. V dropped 5 bases and J dropped 1; count of bases not matched to a gene: 5. CDR1 and CDR2 from the germline V gene are SGHKS and YYEKEE (reference sequence). The DNA of the CDR3 is TGTGCCAGCAGGCCCCGGGACAGGTCCTACAATGAGCAGTTCTTC. The encoded protein is CASRPRDRSYNEQFF.

The gene calls are TRBV7-9 and TRBJ1-4; no clear D gene. V was clipped by 5 bases and J by 1 base, with 14 bases between them. This CDR3 is built from 16 residues. Germline CDR1 SEHNR, CDR2 FQNEAQ (reference sequence). The CDR3 loop is CASSTNRGRTNEKLFF. DNA for the CDR3: TGTGCCAGCAGCACCAACCGGGGAAGAACTAATGAAAAACTGTTTTTT.

The chain is built from TRBV6-9 and TRBJ2-3; D unresolved. CDR1 and CDR2 from the germline V gene are MNHGY and SVAAGI. This CDR3 region has 13 residues. V was clipped by 3 bases and J by 2 bases, with 6 bases between them. As DNA, the CDR3 is TGTGCCAGCAGTTACCGTATCACAGATACGCAGTATTTT. Protein product: CASSYRITDTQYF.

The rearrangement uses TRBV5-1 and TRBJ2-7; weak D call: TRBD1 (5 bases). CDR1 SGHRS and CDR2 YFSETQ come from the germline V gene. This CDR3 is built from 13 residues. Between the trimmed V and J ends, which lost 1 base and 5 bases, there was a span of 10 bases. As DNA, the CDR3 is TGCGCCAGCAGCTTGCGGCAGGGAAACGAGCAGTACTTC. It yields the protein CASSLRQGNEQYF.

This clone was observed a few times. The rearrangement uses TRBV4-1 and TRBJ2-7; D unclear. Looked up from germline, CDR1 is MGHRA and CDR2 is YSYEKL. Trimming pared 4 bases from V and 5 bases from J, leaving 6 bases between. The CDR3 runs 11 residues. CDR3 residues: CASSPAHEQYF. In DNA form, the CDR3 reads TGCGCCAGCAGCCCCGCCCACGAGCAGTACTTC.

The chain couples TRBV7-9 to TRBJ2-5; D is possibly TRBD2 (6 bases). The CDR3 is 16 amino acids. Per germline, CDR1 SEHNR and CDR2 FQNEAQ (reference sequence). Between the trimmed V and J ends, which lost 5 bases and 3 bases, there was a span of 19 bases. The CDR3 protein is CASSPPAGDSKETQYF. The CDR3 bases are TGTGCCAGCAGCCCTCCTGCCGGGGACTCGAAAGAGACCCAGTACTTC.

The chain uses TRBV7-2 and TRBJ2-2; D gene ambiguous. In germline, CDR1 is SGHTA, CDR2 FQGNSA. The CDR3 length is 15 residues. V dropped 0 bases and J dropped 5 bases, with 10 bases sitting between them. The CDR3 sequence: CASSLAARTTGELFF. CDR3 in DNA: TGTGCCAGCAGCTTAGCGGCCCGCACGACCGGGGAGCTGTTTTTT. Looking up the rest from reference TRBV7-2 and TRBJ2-2 gives the full variable domain: GAGVSQSPSNKVTEKGKDVELRCDPISGHTALYWYRQSLGQGLEFLIYFQGNSAPDKSGLPSDRFSAERTGGSVSTLTIQRTQQEDSAVYLCASSLAARTTGELFFGEGSRLTVL.

The J gene is TRBJ1-5, the V gene TRBV15; D is undetermined. Germline V lookup: CDR1 LNHNV, CDR2 YYDKDF (reference sequence). This CDR3 comprises 13 residues. V lost 1 base, J lost 6 bases, and 7 bases lay in between. The CDR3 bases are TGTGCCACCAGCAGAGTGGAACGTCAGCCCCAGCATTTT. Protein product: CATSRVERQPQHF.

The chain links TRBV7-1 to TRBJ2-7, with D unclear. TRBV7-1 belongs to the ORF category, with a function that is uncertain. V gave up 5 bases and J gave up 2 bases, with 13 bases separating them. The CDR3 runs to 14 residues. In DNA, the CDR3 is TGTGCCAGCAGCCTAGATCTAGGGCCCTACGAGCAGTACTTC. This sequence encodes CASSLDLGPYEQYF.

This sequence joins TRBV29-1 and TRBJ2-3; a weak D match, TRBD1 (6 bases). CDR3 length: 13 residues. Trimming left V 6 bases short and J 3 bases short, with 13 bases between. The germline V gene has CDR1 SQVTM and CDR2 ANQGSEA. In DNA, the CDR3 is TGCAGCGTCTACAGGGTTCTGACAGATACGCAGTATTTT. Its translation is CSVYRVLTDTQYF.

In this sample, this clone turned up a few times. The CDR3 here is CASSYLPGSNQPQHF. DNA of the CDR3: TGCGCCAGCAGTTACCTCCCAGGGAGCAATCAGCCCCAGCATTTT. This sequence joins TRBV5-1 and TRBJ1-5; possible D gene TRBD1, 5 bases. V was shortened by 5 bases and J by 1 base, with 13 bases between the two germline ends. CDR3 length: 15 amino acids. Looked up from germline, CDR1 is SGHRS and CDR2 is YFSETQ.

CDR3 protein: CSAVGEASGVHSYNEQFF. Written as DNA, the CDR3 is TGCAGCGCTGTGGGGGAGGCTAGCGGGGTCCACTCCTACAATGAGCAGTTCTTC. The chain couples TRBV29-1 to TRBJ2-1; TRBD2 aligns across 9 bases. Germline CDR1 reads SQVTM; CDR2 reads ANQGSEA. The CDR3 covers 18 residues. The V gene end was trimmed by 7 bases and the J gene end by 0 bases; junction bases not matched to a gene: 16.

This clone was recorded only once. This chain joins TRBV27 and TRBJ1-5; no clear D. Germline assignment: CDR1 MNHEY and CDR2 SMNVEV (reference sequence). V was trimmed by 5 bases and J by 1 base, leaving 9 bases between them. This CDR3 is 14 amino acids long. Written as DNA, the CDR3 is TGTGCCAGCAGTCACGGACGGAGCAATCAGCCCCAGCATTTT. This sequence encodes CASSHGRSNQPQHF.

In DNA form, the CDR3 reads TGTGCCAGCAGCTTAGGGGTGACTGGGAAGAGCACAGATACGCAGTATTTT. This sequence encodes CASSLGVTGKSTDTQYF. The rearrangement uses TRBV7-9 and TRBJ2-3; D gene ambiguous. The CDR3 is 17 residues long. The V gene's germline CDR1 is SEHNR and CDR2 FQNEAQ (reference sequence). V lost 1 base to trimming and J lost 0 bases, with 14 bases between them.

The chain combines TRBV7-9 with TRBJ2-3, with 11 bases lining up with TRBD2. Per germline, CDR1 SEHNR and CDR2 FQNEAQ (reference sequence). J lost 1 base, V lost 3 bases, and 0 bases had no gene match. The CDR3 spans 15 residues. The CDR3 loop reads CASSFSGGGTDTQYF. The CDR3 coding sequence is TGTGCCAGCAGCTTTAGCGGGGGGGGCACAGATACGCAGTATTTT. Based on the CDR3 plus reference TRBV7-9 and TRBJ2-3, the full variable domain is DTGVSQNPRHKITKRGQNVTFRCDPISEHNRLYWYRQTLGQGPEFLTYFQNEAQLEKSRLLSDRFSAERPKGSFSTLEIQRTEQGDSAMYLCASSFSGGGTDTQYFGPGTRLTVL.

The CDR3 DNA sequence: TGTGCCAGCAGCTCGGGCAGCCTTTATGGCTACACCTTC. Amino acids: CASSSGSLYGYTF. The chain uses TRBV7-9 and TRBJ1-2; D not resolved. The CDR3 loop spans 13 amino acids. Germline loops: CDR1 SEHNR, CDR2 FQNEAQ (reference sequence). The V end was cut by 4 bases, the J end by 5 bases, with 11 bases between.

The chain combines TRBV7-9 with TRBJ1-2; perhaps TRBD1 as D (6 bases). Per germline, CDR1 SEHNR and CDR2 FQNEAQ (reference sequence). Between the trimmed V and J ends, which lost 1 base and 8 bases, there was a span of 11 bases. This CDR3 has 13 amino acids. Here the CDR3 reads CASSLDYRVGYTF. Written as DNA, the CDR3 is TGTGCCAGCAGCTTAGATTACAGGGTCGGCTACACCTTC. Together with reference TRBV7-9 and TRBJ1-2, the CDR3 gives the full variable domain: DTGVSQNPRHKITKRGQNVTFRCDPISEHNRLYWYRQTLGQGPEFLTYFQNEAQLEKSRLLSDRFSAERPKGSFSTLEIQRTEQGDSAMYLCASSLDYRVGYTFGSGTRLTVV.

This clone is medium-sized (0.01 to 0.1%) within its sample. The chain employs TRBV4-2 and TRBJ1-5; TRBD1 agrees at 7 bases. Germline V CDR1 and CDR2: LGHNA, YNFKEQ. Losses at the gene ends were 4 bases for V and 0 bases for J; bases not matched to a gene: 3. This CDR3 region has 15 residues. The CDR3 region has the DNA TGTGCCAGCAGCCCACAGGGGTATAGCAATCAGCCCCAGCATTTT. This translates into CASSPQGYSNQPQHF.

V is TRBV5-4 and J is TRBJ1-3; possibly TRBD1 for D (5 bases). There are 13 residues in the CDR3. V lost 2 bases, J lost 4 bases, and 7 bases lay in between. CDR1 is SGHNT, CDR2 YYREEE, per germline (reference sequence). The CDR3 sequence: CASSFRGGNTIYF. In DNA, the CDR3 is TGTGCCAGCAGCTTTCGGGGGGGAAACACCATATATTTT.

This clone was detected only a few times. This sequence joins TRBV10-3 and TRBJ1-1; the D is unclear. Germline V gene sequence: CDR1 ENHRY, CDR2 SYGVKD. The germline V and J ends were trimmed by 11 bases and 0 bases, with 13 bases remaining between them. CDR3 size: 13 residues. CDR3 sequence reads: CAHGGEVNTEAFF. In DNA, the CDR3 is TGTGCCCACGGAGGAGAGGTGAACACTGAAGCTTTCTTT.

V gene TRBV27 combines with J gene TRBJ2-5; 8 nucleotides line up with TRBD1. V shed 4 bases and J 1 base; nucleotides not matched to a gene: 5. The CDR3 sequence is 15 residues long. CDR1 and CDR2 (germline): MNHEY, SMNVEV (reference sequence). CDR3 DNA: TGTGCCAGCAGTTCCCCCGGACAGGGCCAAGAGACCCAGTACTTC. As protein: CASSSPGQGQETQYF.

The J gene is TRBJ2-4, the V gene TRBV29-1; D call uncertain. Trimming removed 0 bases from V and 7 bases from J, with 10 bases in between. There are 13 residues in the CDR3. CDR1 is SQVTM and CDR2 is ANQGSEA in the germline V gene. CDR3 amino acids: CSVEEVGVNIQYF. CDR3 coding DNA: TGCAGCGTTGAAGAAGTAGGCGTGAACATTCAGTACTTC.

The V and J genes are TRBV19 and TRBJ2-3; D gene unclear. Germline lookup yields CDR1 LNHDA and CDR2 SQIVND (reference sequence). The V end was cut by 6 bases, the J end by 0 bases, with 7 bases between. The CDR3 length is 13 residues. CDR3 residues: CASRSASTDTQYF. In nucleotides, the CDR3 is TGTGCCAGTAGGTCTGCGAGCACAGATACGCAGTATTTT.

The V call is TRBV5-5, the J call TRBJ2-3; the D is unclear. The CDR3 extends over 16 amino acids. V lost 4 bases and J lost 4, with 19 bases in between. The germline gives CDR1 SGHKS, CDR2 YYEKEE (reference sequence). This CDR3 is CASSQVWAAPPDTQYF. In nucleotides, the CDR3 is TGTGCCAGCAGCCAAGTGTGGGCCGCCCCTCCAGATACGCAGTATTTT.

The V gene is TRBV6-5, the J gene TRBJ1-2; D is ambiguous. The germline V gene has CDR1 MNHEY and CDR2 SVGAGI. V was clipped by 7 bases and J by 4 bases, with 19 bases between them. The CDR3 length is 15 residues. In nucleotides, the CDR3 is TGTGCCAGCAAAGCGGGGTGGGCTTATGGCTATGGCTACACCTTC. This encodes CASKAGWAYGYGYTF.